A few counts support the clone carrying this T cell receptor beta chain. The data derive from a study of early T cells in non-severe SARS-CoV-2 infection. Turning to the study itself: Sequenced material consisted of bulk RNA (from unsorted whole blood), and chains were unpaired.

This CDR3 has 14 residues. V trimming: 4 bases; J trimming: 3 bases; junction bases outside the gene matches: 7. Germline assignment: CDR1 SGDLS and CDR2 YYNGEE. Tagging with unique molecular identifiers was applied to individual cDNA molecules. Each CDR3 protein gets one entry after TCRdb re-called the 5' RACE reads with MiXCR. The sample gives about 110,000 distinct CDR3 sequences, over 8.5% of which show up once; more than 6.5% is in the top ten. V usage is TRBV9 and J usage is TRBJ2-7; 7 bases agree with TRBD1. The sequencing sample was made of whole blood. The TCR sequence derives from an adult who was a healthcare worker with PCR-confirmed SARS-CoV-2 infection or an uninfected control (not recorded which). In DNA form, the CDR3 reads TGTGCCAGCAGCCCAACAGGGGTGCACTACGAGCAGTACTTC. This codes for CASSPTGVHYEQYF. The whole variable domain, filled in from reference TRBV9 and TRBJ2-7, reads DSGVTQTPKHLITATGQRVTLRCSPRSGDLSVYWYQQSLDQGLQFLIQYYNGEERAKGNILERFSAQQFPDLHSELNLSSLELGDSALYFCASSPTGVHYEQYFGPGTRLTVT.